The next 32 T cell receptor beta chains were all read from a single sample in a study of blood T cell repertoires in COVID-19. Produced via immunoSEQ multiplex PCR; TCRdb's table is partial and in-frame only. The table records 250,000 to 350,000 clones, roughly nine tenths of them present only once. The source material was peripheral blood. Receptors were obtained from a man between 18 and 29 years old with active or convalescent COVID-19.

V usage is TRBV5-1 and J usage is TRBJ2-2; D is perhaps TRBD1 (5 bases). The CDR3 loop spans 13 amino acids. Per germline, CDR1 SGHRS and CDR2 YFSETQ. Trimming stripped 7 bases from V and 4 bases from J, with 11 bases between. The CDR3 region is CASGADLTGELFF. In nucleotides, the CDR3 is TGCGCCAGCGGGGCCGATCTCACCGGGGAGCTGTTTTTT.

V and J are TRBV6-6 and TRBJ1-2; perhaps TRBD1 as D (5 bases). Trimming shortened V by 6 bases and J by 2 bases, and 13 bases separated the two germline ends. The germline gives CDR1 MNHNY, CDR2 SVGAGI (reference sequence). The CDR3 sequence is 14 residues long. CDR3 sequence (DNA): TGTGCCAGCAGGAGTACAGGCCCCAACTATGGCTACACCTTC. This gives the protein CASRSTGPNYGYTF.

This clone is a singleton in its sample. The chain combines TRBV5-1 with TRBJ2-1; TRBD1 matches 7 bases. Trimming at V came to 7 bases and at J to 11 bases, leaving 9 bases not matched to a gene. The CDR3 is 12 residues long. The V gene's germline CDR1 is SGHRS and CDR2 YFSETQ. The CDR3 protein is CASLRTGVQQFF. The CDR3, as DNA: TGCGCCAGCCTGAGAACAGGGGTGCAGCAGTTCTTC.

J is TRBJ1-1 and V is TRBV18; weak D call: TRBD1 (6 bases). Per the germline V gene, CDR1 is KGHSH and CDR2 is LQKENI. CDR3 size: 16 residues. Deletions cut 7 bases from V and 0 bases from J, with 18 bases between. CDR3 DNA sequence: TGTGCCAGCTTCCTCGGACAGAATCTAATGAACACTGAAGCTTTCTTT. It specifies CASFLGQNLMNTEAFF.

CDR3 coding DNA: TGTGCTAGTGGTACAGGGGGCAGTTCACCCCTCCACTTT. Translating gives CASGTGGSSPLHF. The V gene is TRBV12-5, the J gene TRBJ1-6; 9 nucleotides match TRBD1. After removal of 5 bases from V and 9 bases from J, the junction contained 2 bases not matched to a gene. The CDR3 runs to 13 residues. Germline assignment: CDR1 LGHNT and CDR2 FRNRAP.

The chain employs TRBV15 and TRBJ1-1; D remains ambiguous. CDR1 is LNHNV, CDR2 YYDKDF, per germline (reference sequence). The CDR3 contains 14 residues. Trimming shortened V by 2 bases and J by 5 bases, and 12 bases separated the two germline ends. As DNA, the CDR3 is TGTGCCACCAGCAGACCTGACACTGGGACTGAAGCTTTCTTT. It translates to CATSRPDTGTEAFF.

The chain employs TRBV7-6 and TRBJ2-2; D is possibly TRBD2 (5 bases). Between the trimmed V and J ends, which lost 1 base and 0 bases, there was a span of 9 bases. The germline V gene has CDR1 SGHVS and CDR2 FNYEAQ. The CDR3 has 16 amino acids. The CDR3 is CASSLGRVANTGELFF. CDR3 coding DNA: TGTGCCAGCAGCTTAGGGCGGGTCGCGAACACCGGGGAGCTGTTTTTT.

This clone was counted once. This chain joins TRBV5-1 and TRBJ1-1; no clear D. Germline CDR1 reads SGHRS; CDR2 reads YFSETQ. This CDR3 has 14 amino acids. The V end was cut by 0 bases, the J end by 0 bases, with 6 bases between. CDR3 protein: CASSLDLMNTEAFF. The DNA for the CDR3 is TGCGCCAGCAGCTTGGATCTTATGAACACTGAAGCTTTCTTT.

This sequence joins TRBV5-1 and TRBJ1-4; a possible D gene is TRBD1 (6 bases). This CDR3 comprises 13 residues. V lost 3 bases to trimming and J lost 6 bases, with 9 bases between them. Germline lookup yields CDR1 SGHRS and CDR2 YFSETQ. The CDR3 reads CASSSHRDEKLFF. The CDR3 DNA follows: TGCGCCAGCAGCTCACACAGGGATGAAAAACTGTTTTTT.

The rearrangement uses TRBV5-4 and TRBJ2-2; D unresolved. Per the germline V gene, CDR1 is SGHNT and CDR2 is YYREEE (reference sequence). The CDR3 spans 13 residues. The ends were cut back, 1 base at V and 4 bases at J, with 5 bases in the middle. The CDR3 protein is CASSLSSTGELFF. Here the CDR3 DNA reads TGTGCCAGCAGCTTGTCTTCCACCGGGGAGCTGTTTTTT.

The chain uses TRBV29-1 and TRBJ1-1, with 10 bases matching TRBD1. CDR1 and CDR2 (germline): SQVTM, ANQGSEA. The trim removed 5 bases at V and 3 bases at J, leaving 3 bases unmatched. This CDR3 is built from 13 residues. As DNA, the CDR3 is TGCAGCGTTAGGACAGGGGGAGACACTGAAGCTTTCTTT. This codes for CSVRTGGDTEAFF.

The chain is built from TRBV4-3 and TRBJ1-2, with D unresolved. Trimming removed 0 bases at V and 2 bases at J, with 10 bases between. The CDR3 has 15 amino acids. Germline loops: CDR1 LGHNA, CDR2 YSLEER. CDR3 coding DNA: TGCGCCAGCAGCCAAGATCGATCAGTGAACTATGGCTACACCTTC. Translation gives CASSQDRSVNYGYTF.

The CDR3 nucleotides are TGTGCCAGCAGGTCCCCGGGACAGAAGATTCTGTATGGCTACACCTTC. Amino acids: CASRSPGQKILYGYTF. The rearrangement links TRBV28 to TRBJ1-2; 7 positions agree with TRBD1. The CDR3 contains 16 residues. V lost 6 bases to trimming and J lost 5 bases; unmatched junction nucleotides: 15. CDR1 and CDR2 (germline): MDHEN, SYDVKM.

The chain has TRBV4-1 and TRBJ1-1, with TRBD1 as a possible D gene (5 bases). Trimming shortened V by 0 bases and J by 6 bases, and 11 bases separated the two germline ends. The germline CDR1 and CDR2 sequences are MGHRA and YSYEKL. This CDR3 is 14 amino acids long. The CDR3 region is CASSQELGGSEAFF. The CDR3 region has the DNA TGCGCCAGCAGCCAAGAATTGGGGGGGTCTGAAGCTTTCTTT.

V gene TRBV24-1 combines with J gene TRBJ2-7; tentative D call: TRBD1 (5 bases). The V end lost 1 base, the J end lost 0 bases, and 6 bases lay between the germline ends. The germline CDR1 and CDR2 sequences are KGHDR and SFDVKD. This CDR3 comprises 14 residues. This CDR3 is CATSDFDSSYEQYF. The CDR3 DNA sequence: TGTGCCACCAGTGATTTTGACAGCTCCTACGAGCAGTACTTC.

The chain recombines TRBV6-1 with TRBJ1-5; D is undetermined. The V end was cut by 1 base, the J end by 3 bases, with 10 bases between. The CDR3 contains 15 residues. Looked up from germline, CDR1 is MNHNS and CDR2 is SASEGT. Written as DNA, the CDR3 is TGTGCCAGCAGTGAAGGGCGTCGGGTCAATCAGCCCCAGCATTTT. This encodes CASSEGRRVNQPQHF.

The chain combines TRBV18 with TRBJ2-1, with 7 nucleotides matching TRBD1. Trimming took 2 bases from V and 0 from J; bases not matched to a gene: 7. Germline-derived CDR1 and CDR2 are KGHSH and LQKENI. The CDR3 sequence is 17 residues long. This chain's CDR3 is CASSPNPTGSSYNEQFF. CDR3 sequence (DNA): TGTGCCAGCTCACCAAACCCGACAGGGAGCTCCTACAATGAGCAGTTCTTC.

This chain connects TRBV12-3 or TRBV12-4 to TRBJ2-7; D ambiguous. V was clipped by 2 bases and J by 3 bases, with 5 bases between them. The CDR3 covers 12 residues. This chain's CDR3 is CASSLILYEQYF. The CDR3 region has the DNA TGTGCCAGCAGTTTAATCCTCTACGAGCAGTACTTC.

The chain's CDR3 is CASRADQLAGTSSGANVLTF. The CDR3 DNA follows: TGTGCCAGCAGGGCGGACCAACTAGCGGGAACTTCTTCCGGGGCCAACGTCCTGACTTTC. The chain combines TRBV28 with TRBJ2-6, with 10 bases that match TRBD2. The germline gives CDR1 MDHEN, CDR2 SYDVKM. V lost 6 bases to trimming and J lost 4 bases; unmatched junction nucleotides: 18. This CDR3 is built from 20 residues. The variable domain in full, completed from reference TRBV28 and TRBJ2-6, reads DVKVTQSSRYLVKRTGEKVFLECVQDMDHENMFWYRQDPGLGLRLIYFSYDVKMKEKGDIPEGYSVSREKKERFSLILESASTNQTSMYLCASRADQLAGTSSGANVLTFGAGSRLTVL.

The J gene is TRBJ1-2, the V gene TRBV19; D is possibly TRBD1 (5 bases). CDR1 and CDR2 (germline): LNHDA, SQIVND (reference sequence). V lost 5 bases and J lost 4, with 14 bases in between. The CDR3 is 14 residues long. The CDR3 nucleotides are TGTGCCAGTAGTTACCAGGGAAATAGCTATGGCTACACCTTC. Protein product: CASSYQGNSYGYTF.

The chain has TRBV12-5 and TRBJ1-1; the D gene is possibly TRBD1 (6 bases). Germline CDR1 LGHNT, CDR2 FRNRAP. The CDR3 loop spans 13 amino acids. Trimming pared 8 bases from V and 2 bases from J, leaving 12 bases between. The DNA of the CDR3 is TGTGCTAGTAACAGGGATGGAAACACTGAAGCTTTCTTT. It is translated as CASNRDGNTEAFF.

Points on this clone: The same CDR3 is also encoded by other DNA sequences in this sample. The J gene is TRBJ1-4, the V gene TRBV15; D perhaps matches TRBD1 (5 bases). Between the trimmed V and J ends, which lost 1 base and 0 bases, there was a span of 6 bases. Per germline, CDR1 LNHNV and CDR2 YYDKDF (reference sequence). The CDR3 has 15 amino acids. The CDR3 is CATSRGGATNEKLFF. For the CDR3, the DNA is TGTGCCACCAGCAGAGGGGGGGCAACTAATGAAAAACTGTTTTTT. Supplemented by reference TRBV15 and TRBJ1-4, the full variable domain reads DAMVIQNPRYQVTQFGKPVTLSCSQTLNHNVMYWYQQKSSQAPKLLFHYYDKDFNNEADTPDNFQSRRPNTSFCFLDIRSPGLGDTAMYLCATSRGGATNEKLFFGSGTQLSVL.

The chain uses TRBV7-6 and TRBJ2-4; 14 nucleotides line up with TRBD2. CDR3 length: 17 amino acids. Looked up from germline, CDR1 is SGHVS and CDR2 is FNYEAQ. V lost 5 bases to trimming and J lost 5 bases; unmatched junction nucleotides: 8. In nucleotides, the CDR3 is TGTGCCAGCAGCGGACTAGCGGGAGGAGGCGGGCAAAACATTCAGTACTTC. Protein product: CASSGLAGGGGQNIQYF.

The CDR3 DNA reads TGCGCCAGCAGCCAAGTCCCGACAGATGGCCTCGGTTCACCCCTCCACTTT. Translated, it gives CASSQVPTDGLGSPLHF. This chain links TRBV4-1 with TRBJ1-6; possible D gene TRBD1, 5 bases. The CDR3 totals 17 residues. Germline CDR1 and CDR2: MGHRA and YSYEKL. The V gene lost 1 base and the J gene lost 9 bases, with 19 bases spanning the gap.

The chain is built from TRBV4-1 and TRBJ2-3; TRBD2 might be the D (6 bases). V dropped 4 bases and J dropped 4 bases, with 18 bases sitting between them. Germline assignment: CDR1 MGHRA and CDR2 YSYEKL. The CDR3 is 16 residues long. The CDR3 nucleotides are TGCGCCAGCAGCCTTAGACCTGCAAGGAGGGCAGATACGCAGTATTTT. Amino acid sequence: CASSLRPARRADTQYF.

The V and J genes are TRBV5-8 and TRBJ1-2; D unresolved. Trimming shortened V by 7 bases and J by 5 bases, and 15 bases separated the two germline ends. Germline values: CDR1 SGHTS, CDR2 YDEGEE. This CDR3 is 13 amino acids long. This chain's CDR3 is CASRRLSGYGYTF. In nucleotides, the CDR3 is TGTGCCAGCCGCAGACTGAGCGGGTATGGCTACACCTTC.

V usage is TRBV4-1 and J usage is TRBJ1-2; 7 nucleotides agree with TRBD1. With V trimmed by 6 bases and J by 8 bases, 6 bases remained unmatched. From germline, CDR1 is MGHRA and CDR2 YSYEKL. There are 12 residues in the CDR3. This CDR3 reads CASRQGLRGYTF. As DNA, the CDR3 is TGCGCCAGCAGACAGGGGCTGAGGGGCTACACCTTC.

V and J are TRBV27 and TRBJ2-2; 7 bases match TRBD1. Germline CDR1 and CDR2: MNHEY and SMNVEV (reference sequence). The V segment lost 1 base and the J segment 0 bases; nucleotides outside the gene matches: 2. This CDR3 is built from 16 residues. The CDR3: CASSLYQGANTGELFF. The CDR3 nucleotides are TGTGCCAGCAGTTTATACCAGGGGGCGAACACCGGGGAGCTGTTTTTT.

The CDR3 DNA is TGTGCCAGCTCGGACAGACACTATGGCTACACCTTC. It yields the protein CASSDRHYGYTF. V usage is TRBV21-1 and J usage is TRBJ1-2; the DNA was not compared with TRBD1, the D call given in the table. TRBV21-1 is a known pseudogene. CDR3 length: 12 amino acids.

The V call is TRBV9, the J call TRBJ1-2; 10 nucleotides agree with TRBD1. The CDR3 extends over 15 amino acids. CDR1 is SGDLS and CDR2 is YYNGEE in the germline V gene. V was pared by 3 bases and J by 0 bases, with 2 bases of the junction left unmatched. Here the CDR3 DNA reads TGTGCCAGCAGCGGACAGGGGGCGACTAACTATGGCTACACCTTC. Translating it yields CASSGQGATNYGYTF.

The V call is TRBV2, the J call TRBJ2-1; maybe TRBD1 (6 bases). Trimming removed 8 bases from V and 8 bases from J, with 22 bases in between. This CDR3 comprises 15 residues. CDR1 and CDR2 (germline): SNHLY, FYNNEI. The CDR3 DNA sequence: TGTGCCAGCTACGCAGGGGCCGTTCCATTCGATGAGCAGTTCTTC. It codes for CASYAGAVPFDEQFF. The entire variable domain, with the rest obtained from reference TRBV2 and TRBJ2-1, is as follows: EPEVTQTPSHQVTQMGQEVILRCVPISNHLYFYWYRQILGQKVEFLVSFYNNEISEKSEIFDDQFSVERPDGSNFTLKIRSTKLEDSAMYFCASYAGAVPFDEQFFGPGTRLTVL.

The chain combines TRBV4-1 with TRBJ2-3; D is undetermined. CDR1 is MGHRA and CDR2 is YSYEKL in the germline V gene. The V gene lost 4 bases and the J gene lost 7 bases, with 27 bases spanning the gap. This CDR3 spans 18 amino acids. The chain's CDR3 is CASSPTPLGSARSNTQYF. The CDR3 DNA is TGCGCCAGCAGCCCAACCCCCCTTGGAAGCGCCCGCTCGAATACGCAGTATTTT.